A selection of T cell receptor beta chains follows, all from one sample in a study of OX40 agonist ivuxolimab in advanced cancers. Method: immunoSEQ multiplex PCR; TCRdb's copy keeps in-frame clones and lacks some. The sample records 60,000 to 85,000 clones, about 90% being singletons. This sample comprised CD4+ or CD8+ T cells sorted from blood, obtained in a trial of the OX40 agonist ivuxolimab. These receptors came from an adult with an advanced solid tumor such as melanoma, head and neck, liver or kidney cancer. CDR3s include the opening cysteine and the closing phenylalanine or tryptophan. The order of the fields is D gene, clone size, J gene, V gene, CDR3 protein, CDR3 DNA. D genes are given only for firm matches. Expanded clones are given a class, and other clones once, few, many or no size at all.

D gene: TRBD2; clone size: -; J gene: TRBJ2-5; V gene: TRBV11-2; CDR3 protein: CASSLDAAGGFQSQETQYF; CDR3 DNA: TGTGCCAGCAGCTTAGACGCAGCGGGGGGCTTCCAATCTCAAGAGACCCAGTACTTC
D gene: -; clone size: once; J gene: TRBJ1-5; V gene: TRBV14; CDR3 protein: CASSQDRVDQPQHF; CDR3 DNA: TGTGCCAGCAGCCAAGATCGGGTAGATCAGCCCCAGCATTTT
D gene: -; clone size: -; J gene: TRBJ1-2; V gene: TRBV4-1; CDR3 protein: CASSQVTSLNYGYTF; CDR3 DNA: TGCGCCAGCAGCCAAGTCACAAGCCTTAACTATGGCTACACCTTC
D gene: -; clone size: -; J gene: TRBJ2-7; V gene: TRBV18; CDR3 protein: CASSPPSGAPLEQYF; CDR3 DNA: TGTGCCAGCTCACCACCGAGCGGAGCCCCTCTCGAGCAGTACTTC
D gene: -; clone size: -; J gene: TRBJ1-1; V gene: TRBV5-4; CDR3 protein: CASSETRGTEAFF; CDR3 DNA: TGTGCCAGCAGCGAAACCAGGGGTACTGAAGCTTTCTTT
D gene: TRBD1; clone size: -; J gene: TRBJ1-1; V gene: TRBV28; CDR3 protein: CASSTTGALTEAFF; CDR3 DNA: TGTGCCAGCAGCACTACAGGGGCGCTAACTGAAGCTTTCTTT
D gene: TRBD1; clone size: -; J gene: TRBJ2-7; V gene: TRBV6-1; CDR3 protein: CASNHRGRDEQYF; CDR3 DNA: TGTGCCAGCAATCACAGGGGGCGCGACGAGCAGTACTTC
D gene: TRBD2; clone size: -; J gene: TRBJ2-3; V gene: TRBV7-2; CDR3 protein: CASSPGFRGDTDTQYF; CDR3 DNA: TGTGCCAGCAGCCCGGGGTTCCGGGGGGACACAGATACGCAGTATTTT
D gene: -; clone size: -; J gene: TRBJ2-2; V gene: TRBV5-1; CDR3 protein: CASTLGRGELFF; CDR3 DNA: TGCGCCAGCACCTTGGGACGAGGGGAGCTGTTTTTT
D gene: -; clone size: -; J gene: TRBJ2-1; V gene: TRBV27; CDR3 protein: CASSLSRYNEQFF; CDR3 DNA: TGTGCCAGCAGTTTATCCAGATACAATGAGCAGTTCTTC
D gene: -; clone size: -; J gene: TRBJ2-7; V gene: TRBV7-9; CDR3 protein: CASSYQGSYEQYF; CDR3 DNA: TGTGCCAGCAGCTACCAGGGCTCCTACGAGCAGTACTTC
D gene: TRBD1; clone size: -; J gene: TRBJ1-2; V gene: TRBV5-5; CDR3 protein: CASSLAAPGQGVYGYTF; CDR3 DNA: TGTGCCAGCAGCTTGGCCGCGCCGGGACAGGGTGTCTATGGCTACACCTTC
D gene: TRBD1; clone size: -; J gene: TRBJ2-2; V gene: TRBV18; CDR3 protein: CASSRTDRDANTGELFF; CDR3 DNA: TGTGCCAGCTCCCGCACTGACAGGGACGCGAACACCGGGGAGCTGTTTTTT
D gene: -; clone size: -; J gene: TRBJ2-5; V gene: TRBV5-1; CDR3 protein: CASSSRLVQETQYF; CDR3 DNA: TGCGCCAGCAGCTCACGACTAGTCCAAGAGACCCAGTACTTC
D gene: -; clone size: -; J gene: TRBJ2-7; V gene: TRBV10-2; CDR3 protein: CASSEVPDMGKQYF; CDR3 DNA: TGCGCCAGCAGTGAAGTCCCCGACATGGGGAAGCAGTACTTC
D gene: -; clone size: few; J gene: TRBJ2-7; V gene: TRBV18; CDR3 protein: CASSLDATEQYF; CDR3 DNA: TGTGCCAGCTCACTTGATGCGACCGAGCAGTACTTC
D gene: -; clone size: -; J gene: TRBJ2-1; V gene: TRBV19; CDR3 protein: CASSRGSYPYNEQFF; CDR3 DNA: TGTGCCAGTAGCCGCGGCTCCTACCCCTACAATGAGCAGTTCTTC
D gene: -; clone size: -; J gene: TRBJ1-1; V gene: TRBV11-1; CDR3 protein: CASSLVGQLMNTEAFF; CDR3 DNA: TGTGCCAGCAGCTTAGTTGGGCAGCTAATGAACACTGAAGCTTTCTTT
D gene: -; clone size: -; J gene: TRBJ1-2; V gene: TRBV7-9; CDR3 protein: CASSWAGSGYTF; CDR3 DNA: TGTGCCAGCAGCTGGGCAGGGAGCGGCTACACCTTC
D gene: TRBD2; clone size: -; J gene: TRBJ2-1; V gene: TRBV7-2; CDR3 protein: CASSPSGRTNEQFF; CDR3 DNA: TGTGCCAGCAGCCCTAGCGGGAGAACCAATGAGCAGTTCTTC
D gene: TRBD1; clone size: -; J gene: TRBJ2-7; V gene: TRBV6-1; CDR3 protein: CASSEAAQGIYEQYF; CDR3 DNA: TGTGCCAGCAGTGAAGCGGCACAGGGGATTTACGAGCAGTACTTC
D gene: -; clone size: -; J gene: TRBJ2-2; V gene: TRBV28; CDR3 protein: CASSLPRGEAGELFF; CDR3 DNA: TGTGCCAGCAGTCTCCCACGTGGGGAGGCCGGGGAGCTGTTTTTT
D gene: -; clone size: once; J gene: TRBJ2-3; V gene: TRBV11-2; CDR3 protein: CASSTTDTQYF; CDR3 DNA: TGTGCCAGCAGCACAACAGATACGCAGTATTTT
D gene: TRBD2; clone size: -; J gene: TRBJ2-1; V gene: TRBV10-3; CDR3 protein: CATAGVTNNEQFF; CDR3 DNA: TGTGCCACCGCGGGGGTCACCAACAATGAGCAGTTCTTC
D gene: -; clone size: -; J gene: TRBJ1-2; V gene: TRBV2; CDR3 protein: CASSGGGGYTF; CDR3 DNA: TGTGCCAGCAGTGGCGGGGGTGGCTACACCTTC
D gene: -; clone size: -; J gene: TRBJ2-3; V gene: TRBV19; CDR3 protein: CASSIAGSTDTQYF; CDR3 DNA: TGTGCCAGTAGTATCGCGGGTAGCACAGATACGCAGTATTTT
D gene: TRBD1; clone size: -; J gene: TRBJ1-5; V gene: TRBV6-5; CDR3 protein: CASSSLGQGLNQPQHF; CDR3 DNA: TGTGCCAGCAGTTCCCTAGGACAGGGACTCAATCAGCCCCAGCATTTT
D gene: TRBD1; clone size: -; J gene: TRBJ1-5; V gene: TRBV19; CDR3 protein: CASSPDRGLYRPQHF; CDR3 DNA: TGTGCCAGTAGTCCCGACAGGGGGCTTTATCGGCCCCAGCATTTT
D gene: -; clone size: -; J gene: TRBJ2-2; V gene: TRBV28; CDR3 protein: CASSSVRNVALTNTGELFF; CDR3 DNA: TGTGCCAGCAGTTCGGTTAGAAACGTAGCCCTAACGAACACCGGGGAGCTGTTTTTT
D gene: -; clone size: -; J gene: TRBJ2-2; V gene: TRBV11-3; CDR3 protein: CASSLVPGELFF; CDR3 DNA: TGTGCCAGCAGCTTAGTCCCCGGGGAGCTGTTTTTT
D gene: -; clone size: -; J gene: TRBJ2-1; V gene: TRBV5-1; CDR3 protein: CASTPRTGTTSDEQFF; CDR3 DNA: TGCGCCAGCACACCGCGGACCGGGACAACTTCTGATGAGCAGTTCTTC
D gene: TRBD1; clone size: -; J gene: TRBJ1-2; V gene: TRBV7-4; CDR3 protein: CASSLGQGYGYTF; CDR3 DNA: TGTGCCAGCAGCCTGGGACAGGGCTATGGCTACACCTTC
D gene: -; clone size: -; J gene: TRBJ2-7; V gene: TRBV7-2; CDR3 protein: CASSTGYEQYF; CDR3 DNA: TGTGCCAGCAGCACAGGCTACGAGCAGTACTTC
D gene: -; clone size: -; J gene: TRBJ2-1; V gene: TRBV27; CDR3 protein: CASSLIARSYNEQFF; CDR3 DNA: TGTGCCAGCAGTTTAATAGCTAGATCCTACAATGAGCAGTTCTTC
D gene: TRBD1; clone size: -; J gene: TRBJ2-4; V gene: TRBV6-6; CDR3 protein: CAARGTGNIQYF; CDR3 DNA: TGTGCCGCTCGGGGGACAGGGAACATTCAGTACTTC
D gene: -; clone size: -; J gene: TRBJ2-5; V gene: TRBV27; CDR3 protein: CASNPFGTPDGETQYF; CDR3 DNA: TGTGCCAGCAACCCATTCGGGACCCCCGACGGCGAGACCCAGTACTTC
D gene: -; clone size: -; J gene: TRBJ2-7; V gene: TRBV4-1; CDR3 protein: CASSQERTGGRVEQYF; CDR3 DNA: TGCGCCAGCAGCCAAGAGAGGACGGGCGGCCGAGTCGAGCAGTACTTC
D gene: TRBD2; clone size: -; J gene: TRBJ2-5; V gene: TRBV28; CDR3 protein: CASSLPPRTSATQETQYF; CDR3 DNA: TGTGCCAGCAGTTTACCCCCTAGGACTAGCGCCACACAAGAGACCCAGTACTTC
D gene: TRBD2; clone size: -; J gene: TRBJ2-3; V gene: TRBV4-2; CDR3 protein: CASSQDLRGGRADTQYF; CDR3 DNA: TGTGCCAGCAGCCAAGATCTAAGGGGCGGGAGGGCAGATACGCAGTATTTT
D gene: TRBD1; clone size: -; J gene: TRBJ1-2; V gene: TRBV18; CDR3 protein: CASSPRDRGQGNYGYTF; CDR3 DNA: TGTGCCAGCTCACCACGGGACAGGGGGCAGGGTAACTATGGCTACACCTTC
D gene: TRBD2; clone size: -; J gene: TRBJ2-3; V gene: TRBV6-4; CDR3 protein: CASSERGADTQYF; CDR3 DNA: TGTGCCAGCAGTGAACGGGGGGCAGATACGCAGTATTTT
D gene: TRBD2; clone size: many; J gene: TRBJ2-6; V gene: TRBV30; CDR3 protein: CALGGAGANVLTF; CDR3 DNA: TGTGCCCTGGGAGGGGCCGGGGCCAACGTCCTGACTTTC
D gene: -; clone size: few; J gene: TRBJ1-2; V gene: TRBV2; CDR3 protein: CASSERTVGYGYTF; CDR3 DNA: TGTGCCAGCAGTGAAAGGACAGTAGGCTATGGCTACACCTTC
D gene: -; clone size: -; J gene: TRBJ1-5; V gene: TRBV5-6; CDR3 protein: CASSLWESGRDQPQHF; CDR3 DNA: TGTGCCAGCAGCTTGTGGGAGTCAGGCCGGGATCAGCCCCAGCATTTT
D gene: -; clone size: -; J gene: TRBJ2-3; V gene: TRBV5-1; CDR3 protein: CASSLGTSRGNTQYF; CDR3 DNA: TGCGCCAGCAGCTTGGGCACCAGTCGGGGGAATACGCAGTATTTT
D gene: -; clone size: -; J gene: TRBJ1-1; V gene: TRBV5-5; CDR3 protein: CASSDPREGNTEAFF; CDR3 DNA: TGTGCCAGCAGCGACCCGAGGGAGGGGAACACTGAAGCTTTCTTT
D gene: -; clone size: -; J gene: TRBJ2-3; V gene: TRBV7-2; CDR3 protein: CASRFSSTDTQYF; CDR3 DNA: TGTGCCAGCAGGTTCTCTAGCACAGATACGCAGTATTTT
D gene: TRBD1; clone size: -; J gene: TRBJ1-5; V gene: TRBV4-2; CDR3 protein: CASSQDAQGADQPQHF; CDR3 DNA: TGTGCCAGCAGCCAAGATGCGCAGGGGGCTGATCAGCCCCAGCATTTT
D gene: TRBD1; clone size: -; J gene: TRBJ1-1; V gene: TRBV11-2; CDR3 protein: CASSSPGGQIGTEAFF; CDR3 DNA: TGTGCCAGCAGCTCCCCTGGGGGACAGATTGGCACTGAAGCTTTCTTT
D gene: -; clone size: -; J gene: TRBJ1-2; V gene: TRBV2; CDR3 protein: CATGGGNYGYTF; CDR3 DNA: TGTGCCACCGGCGGGGGGAACTATGGCTACACCTTC
D gene: TRBD1; clone size: -; J gene: TRBJ1-6; V gene: TRBV6-5; CDR3 protein: CASSSTGTGASPLHF; CDR3 DNA: TGTGCCAGCAGTTCTACCGGGACAGGGGCATCACCCCTCCACTTT
D gene: TRBD1; clone size: -; J gene: TRBJ2-1; V gene: TRBV11-2; CDR3 protein: CASRPLRGRYNEQFF; CDR3 DNA: TGTGCCAGCAGACCTTTGAGGGGGCGCTACAATGAGCAGTTCTTC
D gene: TRBD1; clone size: -; J gene: TRBJ1-4; V gene: TRBV7-2; CDR3 protein: CASSLANRGEKLFF; CDR3 DNA: TGTGCCAGCAGCTTGGCTAACAGGGGGGAAAAACTGTTTTTT
D gene: -; clone size: -; J gene: TRBJ2-1; V gene: TRBV5-1; CDR3 protein: CASSSQGGGFHLEQFF; CDR3 DNA: TGCGCCAGCAGCTCCCAGGGGGGGGGATTTCACCTGGAGCAGTTCTTC
D gene: TRBD2; clone size: -; J gene: TRBJ2-1; V gene: TRBV6-5; CDR3 protein: CASSYERGVPREQFF; CDR3 DNA: TGTGCCAGCAGTTATGAACGGGGGGTTCCTCGGGAGCAGTTCTTC